This T cell receptor beta chain was sequenced for a study of CD8+CD57+ T cells in acquired aplastic anemia. Patients selected for sequencing had displayed CD8+CD57+ cell expansion by flow cytometry. This clonotype was detected ten times or more. Its antigen is as yet unknown. With 2 bases removed from V and 0 bases from J, the gap between germline ends came to 7 bases. CDR1 and CDR2 (germline): DFQATT, SNEGSKA (reference sequence). The CDR3 length is 13 residues. Study-level findings and limits: Patients and controls shared over 25 CD8+ CDR3 sequences.

Profiling that covered TCR beta VDJ and CDR3 relied on genomic DNA as its template. MiXCR, applied by TCRdb to the reads, yields one record per CDR3 protein. The table shows roughly 290,000 distinct CDR3 sequences, with under 60% occurring only once. The chain recombines TRBV20-1 with TRBJ1-1, with D uncertain. The material sequenced was sorted CD4+, CD8+, or CD8+CD57+ T cells (not recorded which) from PBMCs. The receptor was derived from a human donor with aplastic anemia. In DNA, the CDR3 is TGCAGTGCTAGATTGAACATGAACACTGAAGCTTTCTTT. Translating gives CSARLNMNTEAFF.